A single sample is the source of the 5 T cell receptor beta chains below, sequenced in a study of T cells in Graves' hyperthyroidism and ophthalmopathy. TCR beta CDR3 regions were amplified from RNA. The TCR CDR3 was amplified in a first-round RT-PCR using the HTBI primer set. Each CDR3 protein gets one entry after TCRdb re-called the multiplex PCR reads with MiXCR. The sample holds hundreds of thousands of distinct CDR3 sequences, 45% seen once. Specimen: peripheral blood or thyroid tissue (not recorded which). Source of these receptors: an adult man with Graves' disease, either hyperthyroidism or ophthalmopathy (not recorded which).

This clonotype was observed a few times. The junction departs from the called germline gene at one end, perhaps through a read error. The V call is TRBV10-2, the J call TRBJ1-6; TRBD1 aligns across 8 bases. CDR3 length: 16 residues. Germline CDR1 and CDR2: WSHSY and SAAADI. Written as DNA, the CDR3 is TGTGCCAGCAGTGCCCCGGGACAGGCGTATAATTCACCCCTCCACTTT. It translates to CASSAPGQAYNSPLHF.

This chain uses TRBV20-1 with TRBJ2-7; 9 bases are a match to TRBD1. This CDR3 is 14 amino acids long. V dropped 6 bases and J dropped 1; count of bases not matched to a gene: 7. The germline gives CDR1 DFQATT, CDR2 SNEGSKA (reference sequence). The CDR3 is CSAEGQGGSYEQYF. The CDR3 DNA sequence: TGCAGTGCCGAGGGACAGGGTGGATCCTACGAGCAGTACTTC.

The V and J genes are TRBV2 and TRBJ1-1, with D tentatively TRBD1 (5 bases). Trimming removed 4 bases at V and 4 bases at J, with 19 bases between. The germline V gene encodes CDR1 SNHLY and CDR2 FYNNEI. CDR3 length equals 16 residues. For the CDR3, the DNA is TGTGCCAGCAGTGCAAAGAGTGGGGCTCGCGGCACTGAAGCTTTCTTT. Translating gives CASSAKSGARGTEAFF.

This clonotype came up a few times. The chain has TRBV20-1 and TRBJ2-7, with 12 bases that match TRBD2. Germline assignment: CDR1 DFQATT and CDR2 SNEGSKA (reference sequence). The junction had 15 bases not matched to a gene; V was cut back by 6 bases and J by 9 bases. The CDR3 contains 15 residues. CDR3 bases: TGCAGTGCAAGAAGTCCTAGCGGGAGGGCCTTTTCGCAGTACTTC. Its translation: CSARSPSGRAFSQYF.

This clonotype was recorded at least ten times. The chain uses TRBV5-1 and TRBJ1-5, with TRBD1 identical over 8 bases. CDR1 is SGHRS, CDR2 YFSETQ, per germline. The CDR3 length is 16 residues. The V gene end was trimmed by 0 bases and the J gene end by 2 bases; junction bases not matched to a gene: 4. The CDR3: CASSLAGQGGNQPQHF. The CDR3 bases are TGCGCCAGCAGCTTGGCCGGACAGGGAGGCAATCAGCCCCAGCATTTT.